This TCR beta chain was found in a study of shared clonotypes between healthy human individuals. The study, taken as a whole, reports: Generation of non-shared clonotypes was less probable than generation of clonotypes shared by all four donors.

Positive CCR7 selection of CD45RO-negative cells yielded the naive CD8 cells, and terminally differentiated effector memory CD45RA+ cells were excluded. The germline V and J ends were trimmed by 0 bases and 4 bases, with 13 bases remaining between them. The CDR3 consists of 16 residues. CDR1 is SGHNT, CDR2 YENEEA, per germline. Remarks on this clone: The antigen remains undetermined.

Using about 220 ng DNA, about 30,000 T cell genomes, the sorted-subset replicate PCRs were run. TCRdb's table, derived via immunoSEQ multiplex PCR, lists solely in-frame clones and lacks some. The table lists approximately 1.9 million clones, 93% of them singletons, with more than 1.5% in the top ten. The V gene is TRBV11-3, the J gene TRBJ2-1; tentatively, D is TRBD1 (5 bases). This sequence was found in a man younger than 35 in good health. Some clones in this sample may be carry-over from other donors' samples. Material: naive CD8+ T cells from PBMCs. In nucleotides, the CDR3 is TGTGCCAGCAGCTTAGAGAGAGCAGGGATTTACAATGAGCAGTTCTTC. Protein: CASSLERAGIYNEQFF. The entire variable domain, with the rest obtained from reference TRBV11-3 and TRBJ2-1, is as follows: EAGVVQSPRYKIIEKKQPVAFWCNPISGHNTLYWYLQNLGQGPELLIRYENEEAVDDSQLPKDRFSAERLKGVDSTLKIQPAELGDSAVYLCASSLERAGIYNEQFFGPGTRLTVL.